The sequence of this T cell receptor (beta chain) was determined in a study of T cells after yellow fever vaccination. Study-wide results and limits: Few clonotypes appeared in both CD4 and CD8 compartments.

One entry per CDR3 protein results from TCRdb running MiXCR on the 5' RACE reads. The data contain about 350,000 distinct CDR3 sequences, 11% of them seen just once; the ten biggest clones take up 15% to 20%. Germline V gene lookup returns CDR1 GTSNPN and CDR2 SVGIG (reference sequence). CDR3 length equals 13 residues. Unmatched junction bases numbered 7, after V lost 8 bases and J lost 9 bases. This clonotype was seen repeatedly, ten times or more. Antigen unknown. The material was PBMCs, obtained on the day of the first yellow fever vaccination. This chain uses TRBV30 with TRBJ2-1, with 13 positions matching TRBD2. The TCR originated in a man aged 18 to 30 who received the YFV17D yellow fever vaccine. CDR3 nucleotides: TGTGCCGGGGGGACTAGCGGGGCGTCTGAGCAGTTCTTC. As protein: CAGGTSGASEQFF.